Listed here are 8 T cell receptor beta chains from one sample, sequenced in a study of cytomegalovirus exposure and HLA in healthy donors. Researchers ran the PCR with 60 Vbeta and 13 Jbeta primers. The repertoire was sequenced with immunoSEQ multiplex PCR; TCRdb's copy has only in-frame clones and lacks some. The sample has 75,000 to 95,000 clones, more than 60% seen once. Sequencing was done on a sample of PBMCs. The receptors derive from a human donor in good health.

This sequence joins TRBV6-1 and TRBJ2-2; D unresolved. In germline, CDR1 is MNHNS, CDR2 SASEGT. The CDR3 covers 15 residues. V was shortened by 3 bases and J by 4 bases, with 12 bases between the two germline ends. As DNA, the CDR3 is TGTGCCAGCAGTGAGGTGGCGGATGGCACCGGGGAGCTGTTTTTT. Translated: CASSEVADGTGELFF.

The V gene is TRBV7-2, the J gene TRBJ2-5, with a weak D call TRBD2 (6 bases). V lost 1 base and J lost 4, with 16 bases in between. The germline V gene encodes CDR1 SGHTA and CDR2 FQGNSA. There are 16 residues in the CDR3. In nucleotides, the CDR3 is TGTGCCAGCAGCTTAGTACGATCGACGGAGGGAGAGACCCAGTACTTC. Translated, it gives CASSLVRSTEGETQYF.

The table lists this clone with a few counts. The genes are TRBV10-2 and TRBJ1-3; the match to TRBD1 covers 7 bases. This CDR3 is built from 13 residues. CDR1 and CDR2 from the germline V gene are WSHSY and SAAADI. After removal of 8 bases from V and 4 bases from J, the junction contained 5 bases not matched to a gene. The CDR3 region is CASFTGEGNTIYF. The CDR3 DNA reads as TGCGCCAGCTTTACAGGGGAAGGAAACACCATATATTTT.

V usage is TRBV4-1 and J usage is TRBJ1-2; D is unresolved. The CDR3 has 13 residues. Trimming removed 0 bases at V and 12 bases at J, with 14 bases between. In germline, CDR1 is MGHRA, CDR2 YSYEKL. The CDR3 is CASSQEAGAGHTF. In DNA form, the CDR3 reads TGCGCCAGCAGCCAAGAAGCAGGCGCGGGCCACACCTTC.

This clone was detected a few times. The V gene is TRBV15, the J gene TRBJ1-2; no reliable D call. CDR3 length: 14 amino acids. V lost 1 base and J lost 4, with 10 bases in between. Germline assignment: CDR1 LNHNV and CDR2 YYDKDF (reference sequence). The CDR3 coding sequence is TGTGCCACCAGCAGAGGCGGTCGTGGCTATGGCTACACCTTC. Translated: CATSRGGRGYGYTF.

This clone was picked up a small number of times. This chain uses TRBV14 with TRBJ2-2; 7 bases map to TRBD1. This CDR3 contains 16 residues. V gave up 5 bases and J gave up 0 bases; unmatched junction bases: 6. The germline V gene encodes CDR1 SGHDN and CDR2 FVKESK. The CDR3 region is CASSSGDSPNTGELFF. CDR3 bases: TGTGCCAGCAGCTCAGGGGACAGCCCGAACACCGGGGAGCTGTTTTTT. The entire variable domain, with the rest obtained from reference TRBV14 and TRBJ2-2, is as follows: EAGVTQFPSHSVIEKGQTVTLRCDPISGHDNLYWYRRVMGKEIKFLLHFVKESKQDESGMPNNRFLAERTGGTYSTLKVQPAELEDSGVYFCASSSGDSPNTGELFFGEGSRLTVL.

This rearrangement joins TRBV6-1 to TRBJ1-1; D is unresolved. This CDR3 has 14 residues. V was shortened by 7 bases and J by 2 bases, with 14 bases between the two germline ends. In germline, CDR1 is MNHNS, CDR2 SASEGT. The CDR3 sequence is CASIPYRPNTEAFF. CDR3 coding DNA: TGTGCCAGCATTCCATACAGACCTAACACTGAAGCTTTCTTT.

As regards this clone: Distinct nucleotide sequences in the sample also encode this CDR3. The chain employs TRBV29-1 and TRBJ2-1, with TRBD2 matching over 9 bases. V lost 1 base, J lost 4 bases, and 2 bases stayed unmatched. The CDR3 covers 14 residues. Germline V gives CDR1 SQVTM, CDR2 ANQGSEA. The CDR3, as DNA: TGCAGCGTTGAAGGGGCGGGGGGGTACAATGAGCAGTTCTTC. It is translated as CSVEGAGGYNEQFF.